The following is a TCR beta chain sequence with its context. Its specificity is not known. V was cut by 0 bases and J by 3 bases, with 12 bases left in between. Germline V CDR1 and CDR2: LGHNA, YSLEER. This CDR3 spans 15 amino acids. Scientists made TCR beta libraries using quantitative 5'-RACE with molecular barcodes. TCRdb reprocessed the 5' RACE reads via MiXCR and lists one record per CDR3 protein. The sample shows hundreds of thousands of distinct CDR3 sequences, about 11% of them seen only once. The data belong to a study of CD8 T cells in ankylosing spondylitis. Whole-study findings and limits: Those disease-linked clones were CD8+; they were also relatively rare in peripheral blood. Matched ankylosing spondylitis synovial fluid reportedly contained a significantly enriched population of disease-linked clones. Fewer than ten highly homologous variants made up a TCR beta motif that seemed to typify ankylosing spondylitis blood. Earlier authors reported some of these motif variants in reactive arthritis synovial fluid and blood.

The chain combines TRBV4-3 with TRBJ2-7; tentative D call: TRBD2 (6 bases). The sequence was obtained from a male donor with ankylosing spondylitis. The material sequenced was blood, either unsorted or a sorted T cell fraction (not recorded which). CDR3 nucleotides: TGCGCCAGCAGCCAAGAGGCGGGACGGAACTACGAGCAGTACTTC. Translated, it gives CASSQEAGRNYEQYF.